The next 27 T cell receptor beta chains were all read from a single sample in a study of blood T cells in healthy people across ages. Alongside a J-beta primer mix, a sample-barcoded 5' primer served in a second PCR lasting roughly 6 to 11 cycles. TCRdb reprocessed the 5' RACE reads with MiXCR, giving one entry per CDR3 protein. The sample consists of 710,000 or so distinct CDR3 sequences, about a third of them appearing once. The sample consisted of blood. All receptors come from a woman older than 75 in good health.

At least ten counts were recorded for this clonotype. V and J are TRBV20-1 and TRBJ1-5, with a weak D call TRBD1 (6 bases). Germline V CDR1 and CDR2: DFQATT, SNEGSKA (reference sequence). V lost 5 bases and J 2 bases, leaving 25 bases between the germline ends. The CDR3 has 18 amino acids. CDR3: CSASLRGAANYGNQPQHF. CDR3 DNA sequence: TGCAGTGCTTCACTGAGGGGGGCCGCAAATTATGGCAATCAGCCCCAGCATTTT.

Points on this clonotype: A much larger clone lies a single base off, so this may be a read error. V gene TRBV30 combines with J gene TRBJ2-7; 7 bases align to TRBD1. The CDR3 has 14 residues. The V gene end was trimmed by 4 bases and the J gene end by 6 bases; junction bases not matched to a gene: 12. In germline, CDR1 is GTSNPN, CDR2 SVGIG (reference sequence). CDR3 bases: TGTGCCTGGAATGCCGACAGGGTGAGGGTCGAGCAGTACTTC. Residues: CAWNADRVRVEQYF.

The V and J genes are TRBV6-1 and TRBJ2-5, with 7 bases matching TRBD1. The end of the DNA aligns better with TRBJ2-1, so the J call may be wrong. Germline lookup yields CDR1 MNHNS and CDR2 SASEGT. The CDR3 consists of 16 residues. CDR3: CASRTAPDRAAETQFF. The CDR3 region has the DNA TGTGCCAGCAGGACCGCCCCTGACAGGGCGGCGGAGACCCAGTTCTTC.

This clonotype was counted many times. The rearrangement uses TRBV10-3 and TRBJ2-3; 11 bases align to TRBD2. V gave up 6 bases and J gave up 5 bases; unmatched junction bases: 13. The CDR3 contains 17 residues. Germline V gene lookup returns CDR1 ENHRY and CDR2 SYGVKD. The CDR3 DNA reads as TGTGCCATCAGGGAACCTTCTAGCGGGGGGACAGAAGATACGCAGTATTTT. Translated, it gives CAIREPSSGGTEDTQYF.

The chain joins TRBV4-3 to TRBJ2-1; no reliable D call. This CDR3 has 15 amino acids. The V end was cut by 0 bases, the J end by 0 bases, with 6 bases between. Germline V gene lookup returns CDR1 LGHNA and CDR2 YSLEER. The CDR3 here is CASSQDPRSYNEQFF. DNA for the CDR3: TGCGCCAGCAGCCAAGATCCTCGCTCCTACAATGAGCAGTTCTTC.

Remarks on this clonotype: A much larger clonotype is one base distant, so this may be a read error. This rearrangement joins TRBV9 to TRBJ1-2; D uncertain. Germline assignment: CDR1 SGDLS and CDR2 YYNGEE. CDR3 length: 14 amino acids. CDR3 amino acids: CTSSVDQEVYGYTF. As DNA, the CDR3 is TGTACCAGCAGCGTAGACCAGGAGGTCTATGGCTACACCTTC.

This clonotype was detected many times. The V call is TRBV7-3, the J call TRBJ2-3, with TRBD1 identical over 10 bases. This CDR3 is 16 amino acids long. V lost 2 bases, J lost 5 bases, and 7 bases stayed unmatched. Germline V gene lookup returns CDR1 SGHTA and CDR2 FQGTGA. The CDR3 nucleotides are TGTGCCAGCAGCTTAGGGACAGGGGTAGGAGGAGATACGCAGTATTTT. Encoded protein: CASSLGTGVGGDTQYF. Drawing the rest from reference TRBV7-3 and TRBJ2-3, the complete variable domain is GAGVSQTPSNKVTEKGKYVELRCDPISGHTALYWYRQSLGQGPEFLIYFQGTGAADDSGLPNDRFFAVRPEGSVSTLKIQRTERGDSAVYLCASSLGTGVGGDTQYFGPGTRLTVL.

This clonotype has a count of ten or more. The rearrangement joins TRBV20-1 to TRBJ2-5; no clear D gene. The CDR3 sequence is 11 residues long. Germline V gene sequence: CDR1 DFQATT, CDR2 SNEGSKA (reference sequence). The ends were cut back, 3 bases at V and 2 bases at J, with 4 bases in the middle. The CDR3: CSARQQETQYF. The CDR3 bases are TGCAGTGCTAGGCAACAAGAGACCCAGTACTTC.

This sequence joins TRBV18 and TRBJ2-7, with D possibly TRBD1 on 6 matching bases. V was pared by 4 bases and J by 3 bases, with 16 bases between. The CDR3 totals 15 residues. CDR1 and CDR2 (germline): KGHSH, LQKENI. The CDR3: CASSLKTPGDYEQYF. CDR3 nucleotides: TGTGCCAGCTCACTCAAGACCCCAGGGGACTACGAGCAGTACTTC.

J is TRBJ2-5 and V is TRBV25-1; weak D call: TRBD1 (5 bases). Trimming pared 1 base from V and 5 bases from J, leaving 8 bases between. Germline CDR1 reads MGHDK; CDR2 reads SYGVNS. The CDR3 sequence is 13 residues long. CDR3 nucleotides: TGTGCCAGCAGTGAATCAGGGTGGGAGACCCAGTACTTC. This sequence encodes CASSESGWETQYF.

The rearrangement joins TRBV18 to TRBJ2-7, with TRBD2 identical over 8 bases. J gave up 5 bases and V 1 base, and 7 bases lay outside the gene matches. The germline V gene has CDR1 KGHSH and CDR2 LQKENI. The length of the CDR3 is 15 residues. CDR3 in DNA: TGTGCCAGCTCACCACAAAGCGGGGGAACCCACGAGCAGTACTTC. Its translation is CASSPQSGGTHEQYF.

This clonotype came up many times. The V call is TRBV7-6, the J call TRBJ1-2; D is unresolved. V was clipped by 6 bases and J by 3 bases, with 11 bases between them. The CDR3 sequence is 13 residues long. Germline values: CDR1 SGHVS, CDR2 FNYEAQ. In DNA form, the CDR3 reads TGTGCCAGCAGTATAACTCGGGACTATGGCTACACCTTC. It translates to CASSITRDYGYTF.

This clonotype was seen ten or more times. This chain connects TRBV12-5 to TRBJ2-4; 11 bases align to TRBD1. CDR1 LGHNT and CDR2 FRNRAP come from the germline V gene. The V gene end was trimmed by 5 bases and the J gene end by 9 bases; junction bases not matched to a gene: 12. There are 16 residues in the CDR3. The CDR3 here is CASGILTGTGGTIQYF. The CDR3 DNA reads TGTGCTAGTGGTATCCTCACCGGGACAGGGGGGACCATTCAGTACTTC. Full variable domain (outside the CDR3, taken from reference TRBV12-5 and TRBJ2-4): DARVTQTPRHKVTEMGQEVTMRCQPILGHNTVFWYRQTMMQGLELLAYFRNRAPLDDSGMPKDRFSAEMPDATLATLKIQPSEPRDSAVYFCASGILTGTGGTIQYFGAGTRLSVL.

Comments on this clonotype: A much larger clone lies one base from this, so it may be a read error. The chain carries TRBV2 and TRBJ2-5; TRBD2 aligns across 8 bases. The J call may be wrong; the DNA end is better matched by TRBJ2-7. The CDR3 runs to 14 residues. The V gene's germline CDR1 is SNHLY and CDR2 FYNNEI. DNA for the CDR3: TGTGCCAGCAGTGCAGGGCGGGGGGCCCACGAGCAGTACTTC. Translated, it gives CASSAGRGAHEQYF.

Many counts were recorded for this clonotype. V gene TRBV7-3 combines with J gene TRBJ2-5, with TRBD2 identical over 12 bases. There are 18 residues in the CDR3. Germline V gene data show CDR1 as SGHTA and CDR2 as FQGTGA. Losses at the gene ends were 2 bases for V and 5 bases for J; bases not matched to a gene: 12. DNA of the CDR3: TGTGCCAGCAGCTTAGGGTTCGCTAGCGGGGGGGGTTCGGAGACCCAGTACTTC. Encoded protein: CASSLGFASGGGSETQYF.

This clonotype was seen a handful of times. A much larger clone lies one base from this, so it may be a read error. This chain joins TRBV9 and TRBJ2-1; 14 bases map to TRBD2. This CDR3 contains 17 residues. The germline V gene has CDR1 SGDLS and CDR2 YYNGEE. The CDR3 DNA is TGTGCCTGCAGCGCAATAGGACTAGCGGGGGGAGTTGATGAGCAGTTCTTC. Amino acid sequence: CACSAIGLAGGVDEQFF.

Only one count was recorded for this clonotype. The chain couples TRBV7-2 to TRBJ2-1; tentative D call: TRBD2 (7 bases). The germline V gene encodes CDR1 SGHTA and CDR2 FQGNSA. This CDR3 has 15 residues. Trimming cost V 2 bases and J 9 bases, with 17 bases left between them. CDR3 protein: CASSLSGGGGGEQFF. In nucleotides, the CDR3 is TGTGCCAGCAGCTTAAGTGGCGGAGGGGGGGGTGAGCAGTTCTTC.

This clonotype was detected many times. The chain recombines TRBV9 with TRBJ2-2; D possibly corresponds to TRBD1 (6 bases). V lost 2 bases, J lost 5 bases, and 10 bases lay in between. Germline CDR1 SGDLS, CDR2 YYNGEE. CDR3 length equals 14 residues. The DNA of the CDR3 is TGTGCCAGCAGCGTCCACAGGGTGACCGGGGAGCTGTTTTTT. This gives the protein CASSVHRVTGELFF.

V gene TRBV18 combines with J gene TRBJ2-2, with D perhaps TRBD1 (6 bases). Trimming cost V 0 bases and J 1 base, with 9 bases left between them. Germline V lookup: CDR1 KGHSH, CDR2 LQKENI. The CDR3 is 16 residues long. CDR3 DNA sequence: TGTGCCAGCTCACCACCGACGACAGGGAACACCGGGGAGCTGTTTTTT. This translates into CASSPPTTGNTGELFF.

This clonotype occurred once. J is TRBJ1-3 and V is TRBV12-3 or TRBV12-4; 9 bases align to TRBD1. The CDR3 consists of 13 residues. The V gene end was trimmed by 8 bases and the J gene end by 3 bases; junction bases not matched to a gene: 2. The CDR3 region is CASGGQGGNTIYF. CDR3 nucleotides: TGTGCCAGCGGGGGACAGGGTGGAAACACCATATATTTT.

This clonotype was picked up a small number of times. The chain uses TRBV11-2 and TRBJ1-2, with D perhaps matching TRBD1 (5 bases). The V gene lost 0 bases and the J gene lost 6 bases, with 17 bases spanning the gap. CDR1 is SGHAT, CDR2 FQNNGV, per germline. CDR3 length: 16 amino acids. The CDR3 region has the DNA TGTGCCAGCAGCTTAGATGGGGCGACGGGAAGGAATGGCTACACCTTC. Translating it yields CASSLDGATGRNGYTF.

This clonotype was counted at least ten times. The chain couples TRBV24-1 to TRBJ2-1, with 10 bases fitting TRBD2. Germline trimming cut 4 bases from V and 6 bases from J; bases unmatched to any gene: 14. The CDR3 has 18 amino acids. The germline V gene encodes CDR1 KGHDR and CDR2 SFDVKD. CDR3: CATSEGGTSAIGGNEQFF. In DNA form, the CDR3 reads TGTGCCACCAGTGAGGGGGGGACTAGCGCAATAGGGGGCAATGAGCAGTTCTTC.

This clonotype was detected only a few times. CDR3 region: CAWTLNTEAFF. As DNA, the CDR3 is TGTGCCTGGACGTTGAACACTGAAGCTTTCTTT. This sequence joins TRBV30 and TRBJ1-1, with unresolved D. The ends were cut back, 4 bases at V and 0 bases at J, with 3 bases in the middle. The CDR3 has 11 amino acids. Per the germline V gene, CDR1 is GTSNPN and CDR2 is SVGIG (reference sequence). Filled out from reference TRBV30 and TRBJ1-1, the complete variable domain reads SQTIHQWPATLVQPVGSPLSLECTVEGTSNPNLYWYRQAAGRGLQLLFYSVGIGQISSEVPQNLSASRPQDRQFILSSKKLLLSDSGFYLCAWTLNTEAFFGQGTRLTVV.

This clonotype turned up a few times. The chain employs TRBV4-1 and TRBJ1-6; unclear D gene. V dropped 1 base and J dropped 6 bases, with 4 bases sitting between them. The CDR3 is 13 residues long. Germline loops: CDR1 MGHRA, CDR2 YSYEKL. CDR3 protein: CASSQVPNSPLHF. CDR3 coding DNA: TGCGCCAGCAGCCAAGTTCCTAATTCACCCCTCCACTTT.

V gene TRBV7-2 combines with J gene TRBJ1-2; D gene ambiguous. Trimming took 5 bases from V and 0 from J, leaving 10 bases between them. Germline V lookup: CDR1 SGHTA, CDR2 FQGNSA. There are 14 residues in the CDR3. CDR3 bases: TGTGCCAGCAGCCCTCGGGCCTCTAACTATGGCTACACCTTC. Its protein product is CASSPRASNYGYTF.

This clonotype occurred a few times. The J gene is TRBJ2-7, the V gene TRBV20-1, with D tentatively TRBD1 or TRBD2 (5 bases each). V lost 2 bases and J 5 bases, leaving 16 bases between the germline ends. The CDR3 has 14 residues. Germline loops: CDR1 DFQATT, CDR2 SNEGSKA (reference sequence). The CDR3 DNA sequence: TGCAGTGCTAGATTTTGGGGACCTTCTAACGAGCAGTACTTC. Translating gives CSARFWGPSNEQYF.

The V and J genes are TRBV12-3 or TRBV12-4 and TRBJ2-3, with TRBD2 identical over 7 bases. The CDR3 has 15 residues. Trimming at V came to 5 bases and at J to 15 bases, leaving 20 bases not matched to a gene. The CDR3 DNA is TGTGCCAGCAGTGCTAGCGGAGTCCGAACAGATATGCAATATTTT. This codes for CASSASGVRTDMQYF.